Below are 5 T cell receptor beta chains sequenced from a single sample in a study of T cell responses to AZD1222 COVID-19 vaccine. TCRdb's copy holds only in-frame clones and misses some; the assay was immunoSEQ multiplex PCR. This table has around 91,000 clones, roughly nine tenths appearing once. This specimen consisted of peripheral blood, obtained 28 days after the second AZD1222 dose. Every receptor here comes from an adult who received the AZD1222 COVID-19 vaccine.

The V and J genes are TRBV3-1 (or the pseudogene TRBV3-2) and TRBJ2-7, with D tentatively TRBD2 (5 bases). There are 14 residues in the CDR3. Germline V gene data show CDR1 as LGHDT and CDR2 as YNNKEL (reference sequence). Trimming shortened V by 4 bases and J by 2 bases, and 12 bases separated the two germline ends. CDR3 nucleotide sequence: TGTGCCAGCAGCCCATTTACGGGGACCTACGAGCAGTACTTC. It translates to CASSPFTGTYEQYF.

This chain joins TRBV20-1 and TRBJ2-1, with 9 bases identical to TRBD2. The CDR3 runs 14 residues. Germline V gives CDR1 DFQATT, CDR2 SNEGSKA (reference sequence). V lost 3 bases and J lost 7; bases outside the gene matches: 7. The CDR3 sequence: CSASNSGRRNEQFF. CDR3 coding DNA: TGCAGTGCTAGTAATAGCGGGAGAAGGAATGAGCAGTTCTTC.

The chain recombines TRBV7-9 with TRBJ1-5, with TRBD1 identical over 11 bases. Germline-derived CDR1 and CDR2 are SEHNR and FQNEAQ (reference sequence). The CDR3 runs 17 residues. Trimming at V came to 5 bases and at J to 4 bases, leaving 10 bases not matched to a gene. CDR3 residues: CASSQGQGEFRNQPQHF. The CDR3 DNA follows: TGTGCCAGCAGCCAGGGACAGGGGGAGTTTCGTAATCAGCCCCAGCATTTT. The full variable domain, completed using reference TRBV7-9 and TRBJ1-5, is DTGVSQNPRHKITKRGQNVTFRCDPISEHNRLYWYRQTLGQGPEFLTYFQNEAQLEKSRLLSDRFSAERPKGSFSTLEIQRTEQGDSAMYLCASSQGQGEFRNQPQHFGDGTRLSIL.

The chain couples TRBV5-1 to TRBJ2-7, with 15 bases that match TRBD2. V shed 4 bases and J 5 bases; nucleotides not matched to a gene: 7. This CDR3 has 16 amino acids. In germline, CDR1 is SGHRS, CDR2 YFSETQ. CDR3 DNA: TGCGCCAGCAGCATCGGACTAGCGGGGGGGTTTGACGAGCAGTACTTC. It codes for CASSIGLAGGFDEQYF.

The chain combines TRBV19 with TRBJ1-2; D unresolved. This CDR3 has 13 amino acids. V lost 9 bases, J lost 2 bases, and 13 bases lay in between. Germline V gene lookup returns CDR1 LNHDA and CDR2 SQIVND (reference sequence). CDR3 loop: CASRNRPNYGYTF. DNA of the CDR3: TGTGCCAGCCGAAACCGGCCAAACTATGGCTACACCTTC.